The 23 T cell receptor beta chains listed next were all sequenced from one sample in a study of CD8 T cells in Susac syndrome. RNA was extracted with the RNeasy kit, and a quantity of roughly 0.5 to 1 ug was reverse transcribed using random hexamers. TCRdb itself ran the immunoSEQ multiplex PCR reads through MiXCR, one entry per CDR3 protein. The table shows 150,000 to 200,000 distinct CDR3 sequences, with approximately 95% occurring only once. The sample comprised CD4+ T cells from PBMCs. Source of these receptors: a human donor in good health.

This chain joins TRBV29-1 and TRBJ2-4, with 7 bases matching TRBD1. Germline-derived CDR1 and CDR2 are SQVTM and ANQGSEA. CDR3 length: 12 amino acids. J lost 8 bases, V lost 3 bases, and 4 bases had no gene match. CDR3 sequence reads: CSVETGKDIQYF. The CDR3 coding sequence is TGCAGCGTTGAGACAGGGAAGGACATTCAGTACTTC. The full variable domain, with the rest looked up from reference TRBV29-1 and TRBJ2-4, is SAVISQKPSRDICQRGTSLTIQCQVDSQVTMMFWYRQQPGQSLTLIATANQGSEATYESGFVIDKFPISRPNLTFSTLTVSNMSPEDSSIYLCSVETGKDIQYFGAGTRLSVL.

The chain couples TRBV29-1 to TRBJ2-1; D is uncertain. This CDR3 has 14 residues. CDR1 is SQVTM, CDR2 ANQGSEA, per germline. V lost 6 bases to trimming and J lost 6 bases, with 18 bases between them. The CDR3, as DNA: TGCAGCGTGCAAAAGGTCGTCGGCGTCAATGAGCAGTTCTTC. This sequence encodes CSVQKVVGVNEQFF.

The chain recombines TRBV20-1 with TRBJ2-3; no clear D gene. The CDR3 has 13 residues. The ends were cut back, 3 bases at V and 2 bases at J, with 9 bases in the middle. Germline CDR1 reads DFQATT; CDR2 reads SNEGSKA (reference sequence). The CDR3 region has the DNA TGCAGTGCTAGCGAGAGATCCACAGATACGCAGTATTTT. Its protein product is CSASERSTDTQYF.

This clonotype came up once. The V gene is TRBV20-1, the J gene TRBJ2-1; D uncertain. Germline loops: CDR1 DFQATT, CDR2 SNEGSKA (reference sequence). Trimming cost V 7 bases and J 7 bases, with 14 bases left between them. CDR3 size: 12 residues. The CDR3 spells CSGLGTVNEQFF. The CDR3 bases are TGCAGTGGGCTAGGTACTGTTAATGAGCAGTTCTTC.

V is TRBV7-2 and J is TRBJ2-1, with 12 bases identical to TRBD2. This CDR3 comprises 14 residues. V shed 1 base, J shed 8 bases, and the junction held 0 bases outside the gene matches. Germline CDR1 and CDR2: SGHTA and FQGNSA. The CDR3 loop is CASSLGTSGDEQFF. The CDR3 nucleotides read TGTGCCAGCAGCTTAGGGACTAGCGGGGATGAGCAGTTCTTC.

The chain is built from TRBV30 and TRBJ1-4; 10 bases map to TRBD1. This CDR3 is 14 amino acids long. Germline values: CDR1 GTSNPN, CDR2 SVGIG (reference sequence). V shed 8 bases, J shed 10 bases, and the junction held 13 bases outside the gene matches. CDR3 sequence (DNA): TGTGCCCAACACGATGACAGGGGGCCCCGAAAACTGTTTTTT. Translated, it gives CAQHDDRGPRKLFF. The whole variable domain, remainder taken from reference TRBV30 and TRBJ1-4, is SQTIHQWPATLVQPVGSPLSLECTVEGTSNPNLYWYRQAAGRGLQLLFYSVGIGQISSEVPQNLSASRPQDRQFILSSKKLLLSDSGFYLCAQHDDRGPRKLFFGSGTQLSVL.

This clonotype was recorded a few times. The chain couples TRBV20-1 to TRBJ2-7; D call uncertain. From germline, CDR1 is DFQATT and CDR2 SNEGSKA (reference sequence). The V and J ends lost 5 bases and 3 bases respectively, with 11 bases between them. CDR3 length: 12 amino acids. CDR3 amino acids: CSARRSSYEQYF. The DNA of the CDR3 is TGCAGTGCTCGCCGGAGTAGCTACGAGCAGTACTTC.

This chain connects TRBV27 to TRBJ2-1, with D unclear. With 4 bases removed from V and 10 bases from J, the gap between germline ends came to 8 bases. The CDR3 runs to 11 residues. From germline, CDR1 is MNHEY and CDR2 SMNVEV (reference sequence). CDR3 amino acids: CASSSNREQFF. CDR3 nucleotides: TGTGCCAGCAGTTCCAACCGGGAGCAGTTCTTC.

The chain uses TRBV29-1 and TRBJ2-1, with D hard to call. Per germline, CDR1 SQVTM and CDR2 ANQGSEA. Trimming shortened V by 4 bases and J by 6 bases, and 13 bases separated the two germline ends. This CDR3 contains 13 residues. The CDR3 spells CSVVARGRNEQFF. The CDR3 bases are TGCAGCGTTGTGGCTAGAGGTCGCAATGAGCAGTTCTTC.

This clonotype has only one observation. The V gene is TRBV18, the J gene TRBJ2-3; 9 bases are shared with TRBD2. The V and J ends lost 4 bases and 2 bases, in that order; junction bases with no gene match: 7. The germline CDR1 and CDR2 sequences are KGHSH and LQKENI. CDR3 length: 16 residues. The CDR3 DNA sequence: TGTGCCAGCTCACGCTTAGCGGGAGACATCACAGATACGCAGTATTTT. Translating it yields CASSRLAGDITDTQYF.

Here the CDR3 DNA reads TGTGCCAGCAGTCTAACGGGTGGGGAACGGTACAATGAGCAGTTCTTC. This gives the protein CASSLTGGERYNEQFF. This sequence joins TRBV11-2 and TRBJ2-1; D gene ambiguous. The germline V and J ends were trimmed by 6 bases and 4 bases, with 19 bases remaining between them. This CDR3 has 16 amino acids. Germline V gene lookup returns CDR1 SGHAT and CDR2 FQNNGV.

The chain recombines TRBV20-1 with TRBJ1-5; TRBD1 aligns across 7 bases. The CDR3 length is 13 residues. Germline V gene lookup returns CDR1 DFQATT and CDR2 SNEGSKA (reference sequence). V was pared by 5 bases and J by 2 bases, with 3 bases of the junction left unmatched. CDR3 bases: TGCAGTGCTGCCCAGGGGGGCAATCAGCCCCAGCATTTT. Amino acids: CSAAQGGNQPQHF.

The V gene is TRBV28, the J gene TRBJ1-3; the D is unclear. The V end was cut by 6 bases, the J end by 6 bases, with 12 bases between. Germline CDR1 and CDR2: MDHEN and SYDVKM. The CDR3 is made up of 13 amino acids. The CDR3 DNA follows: TGTGCCAGCAGAGAGGGAGGTACAAACACCATATATTTT. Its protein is CASREGGTNTIYF. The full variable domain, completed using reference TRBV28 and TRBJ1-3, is DVKVTQSSRYLVKRTGEKVFLECVQDMDHENMFWYRQDPGLGLRLIYFSYDVKMKEKGDIPEGYSVSREKKERFSLILESASTNQTSMYLCASREGGTNTIYFGEGSWLTVV.

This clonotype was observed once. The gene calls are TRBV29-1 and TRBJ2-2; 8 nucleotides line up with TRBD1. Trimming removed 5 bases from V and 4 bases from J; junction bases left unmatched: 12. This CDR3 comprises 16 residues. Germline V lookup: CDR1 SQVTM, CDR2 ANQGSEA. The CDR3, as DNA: TGCAGCGTTCTCCACCAGGGGGCCGGGCCCACCGGGGAGCTGTTTTTT. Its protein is CSVLHQGAGPTGELFF.

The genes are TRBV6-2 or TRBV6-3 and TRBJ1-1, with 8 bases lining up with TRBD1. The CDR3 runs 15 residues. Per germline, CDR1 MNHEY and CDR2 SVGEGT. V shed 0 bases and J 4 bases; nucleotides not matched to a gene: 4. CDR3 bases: TGTGCCAGCAGTTACTCGAGGACAGGGTTCACTGAAGCTTTCTTT. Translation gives CASSYSRTGFTEAFF.

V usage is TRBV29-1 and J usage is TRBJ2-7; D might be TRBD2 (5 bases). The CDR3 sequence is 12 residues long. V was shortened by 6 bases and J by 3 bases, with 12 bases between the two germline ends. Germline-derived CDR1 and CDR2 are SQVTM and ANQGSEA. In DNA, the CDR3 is TGCAGCGTGCGGCCGGACTTCTACGAGCAGTACTTC. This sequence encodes CSVRPDFYEQYF.

CDR3 DNA: TGTGCCACCAGCAGAGATTTAATAGACTACGAGCAGTACTTC. Translation gives CATSRDLIDYEQYF. The chain joins TRBV15 to TRBJ2-7; D remains ambiguous. The germline V and J ends were trimmed by 0 bases and 3 bases, with 9 bases remaining between them. Germline values: CDR1 LNHNV, CDR2 YYDKDF (reference sequence). This CDR3 contains 14 residues.

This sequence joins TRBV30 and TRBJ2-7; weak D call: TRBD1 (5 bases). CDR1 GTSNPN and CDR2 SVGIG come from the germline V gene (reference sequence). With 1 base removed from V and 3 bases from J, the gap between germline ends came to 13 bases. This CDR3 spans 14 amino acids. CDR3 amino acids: CAWSDPRGSYEQYF. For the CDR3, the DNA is TGTGCCTGGAGTGATCCTAGGGGAAGCTACGAGCAGTACTTC. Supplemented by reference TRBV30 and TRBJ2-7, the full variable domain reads SQTIHQWPATLVQPVGSPLSLECTVEGTSNPNLYWYRQAAGRGLQLLFYSVGIGQISSEVPQNLSASRPQDRQFILSSKKLLLSDSGFYLCAWSDPRGSYEQYFGPGTRLTVT.

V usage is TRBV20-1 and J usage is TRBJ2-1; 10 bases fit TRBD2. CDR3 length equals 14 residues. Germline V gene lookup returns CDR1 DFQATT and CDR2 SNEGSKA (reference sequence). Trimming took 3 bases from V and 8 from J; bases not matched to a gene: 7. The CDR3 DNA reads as TGCAGTGCTAGGCGTAGCGGGAGGTCTGATGAGCAGTTCTTC. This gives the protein CSARRSGRSDEQFF.

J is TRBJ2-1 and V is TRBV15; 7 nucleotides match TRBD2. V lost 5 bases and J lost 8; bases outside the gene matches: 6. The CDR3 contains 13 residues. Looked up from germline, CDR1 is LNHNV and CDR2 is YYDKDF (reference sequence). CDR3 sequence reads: CATSRRREHEQFF. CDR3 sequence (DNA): TGTGCCACCAGCCGTCGGCGGGAGCATGAGCAGTTCTTC.

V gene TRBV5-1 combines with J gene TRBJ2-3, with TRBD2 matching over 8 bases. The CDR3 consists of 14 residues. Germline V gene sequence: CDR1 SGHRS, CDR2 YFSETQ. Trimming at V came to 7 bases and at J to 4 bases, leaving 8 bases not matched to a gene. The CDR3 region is CASHAGGRADTQYF. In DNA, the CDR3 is TGCGCCAGCCATGCGGGAGGCCGAGCAGATACGCAGTATTTT.

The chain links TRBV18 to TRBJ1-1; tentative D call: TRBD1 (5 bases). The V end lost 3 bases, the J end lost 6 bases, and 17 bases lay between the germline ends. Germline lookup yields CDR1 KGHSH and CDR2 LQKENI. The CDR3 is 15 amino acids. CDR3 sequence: CASSPSGMPGPEAFF. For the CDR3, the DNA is TGTGCCAGCTCACCCTCAGGTATGCCGGGACCTGAAGCTTTCTTT.

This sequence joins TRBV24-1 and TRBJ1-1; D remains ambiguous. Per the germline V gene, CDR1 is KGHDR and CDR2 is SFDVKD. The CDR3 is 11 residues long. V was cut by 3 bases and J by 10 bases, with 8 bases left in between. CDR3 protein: CATSDLRVAFF. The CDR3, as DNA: TGTGCCACCAGTGATCTTCGAGTAGCTTTCTTT.